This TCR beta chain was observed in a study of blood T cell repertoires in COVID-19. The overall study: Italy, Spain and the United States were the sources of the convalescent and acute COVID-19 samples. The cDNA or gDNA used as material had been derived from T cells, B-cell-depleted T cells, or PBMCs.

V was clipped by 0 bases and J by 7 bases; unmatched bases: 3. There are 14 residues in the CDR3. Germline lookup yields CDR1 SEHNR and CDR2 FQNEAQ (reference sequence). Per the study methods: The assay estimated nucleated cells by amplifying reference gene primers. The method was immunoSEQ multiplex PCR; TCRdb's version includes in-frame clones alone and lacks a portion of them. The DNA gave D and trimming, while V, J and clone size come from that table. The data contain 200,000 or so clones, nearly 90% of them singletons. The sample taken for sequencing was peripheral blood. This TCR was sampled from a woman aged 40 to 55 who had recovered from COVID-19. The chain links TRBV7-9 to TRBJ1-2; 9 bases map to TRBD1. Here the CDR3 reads CASSLAGTGTGYTF. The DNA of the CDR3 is TGTGCCAGCAGCTTAGCGGGGACAGGGACTGGCTACACCTTC.